Listed here is a single T cell receptor beta chain. Its target is not known. Making use of molecular barcodes, quantitative 5'-RACE generated TCR beta libraries. MiXCR, applied by TCRdb to the 5' RACE reads, yields one record per CDR3 protein. The sample consists of hundreds of thousands of distinct CDR3 sequences, about an eighth of them appearing once. CDR1 is DFQATT, CDR2 SNEGSKA, per germline (reference sequence). The CDR3 covers 11 residues. V was pared by 7 bases and J by 1 base, with 8 bases between. This specimen comes from a study of CD8 T cells in ankylosing spondylitis. Study-level results: CD8+ disease-linked clones were present at relatively low frequencies in blood. Earlier studies detected some motif variants in reactive arthritis synovial fluid and blood. Clones linked to disease were reported to show significant enrichment in matched ankylosing spondylitis synovial fluid. The study identified a TCR beta motif of about eight highly homologous variants that appeared characteristic of ankylosing spondylitis blood.

This receptor was identified in a male donor with ankylosing spondylitis. The specimen was blood, either unsorted or a sorted T cell fraction (not recorded which). This chain connects TRBV20-1 to TRBJ2-7, with D possibly being TRBD1 (6 bases). The DNA of the CDR3 is TGCAGTGTGGGGGCTTCCTACGAGCAGTACTTC. It codes for CSVGASYEQYF.